The T cell receptor beta chain under discussion was sequenced for a study of shared clonotypes between healthy human individuals. Germline V gene data show CDR1 as GTSNPN and CDR2 as SVGIG (reference sequence). Losses at the gene ends were 3 bases for V and 5 bases for J; bases not matched to a gene: 4. The CDR3 totals 13 residues. Deep level was the assay's run setting. The data were produced by immunoSEQ multiplex PCR, yet TCRdb's version contains in-frame clones alone and is incomplete. The data hold about 2.3 million clones, with 85% to 95% observed a single time. The sequencing input was naive CD4+ T cells from PBMCs. Sample subset: CD45RA+ positively selected. The receptor's source is a man younger than 35 in good health. Some clones in this sample may be carry-over from other donors' samples. The V gene is TRBV30, the J gene TRBJ1-2; 9 bases agree with TRBD1. The chain's CDR3 is CAWRVTGGYGYTF. Here the CDR3 DNA reads TGTGCCTGGAGGGTGACAGGGGGGTATGGCTACACCTTC.